The text below deals with one TCR beta chain. Its antigen is not known. Blood draws occurred at baseline, cycle 4 day 1, and cycle 7 day 1. The sample originates from a study of OX40 agonist ivuxolimab in advanced cancers. Study-wide context: Prior anti-PD-1, anti-PD-L1 or anti-CTLA-4 therapy was allowed; 40% to 50% had some.

The data were produced by immunoSEQ multiplex PCR, yet TCRdb's version contains in-frame clones alone and is incomplete. The sample carries 65,000 to 90,000 clones, about 80% recorded once. Germline CDR1 and CDR2: SGHRS and YFSETQ. The CDR3 loop spans 14 amino acids. J was trimmed by 3 bases and V by 4 bases; bases with no gene match: 7. Study-level results: Normalized expansion of T-cell clones was also low for some nonresponders. Partial responders at 0.1-3.0 mg/kg showed near-lowest clonal expansion.

V usage is TRBV5-1 and J usage is TRBJ2-7; 7 bases map to TRBD1. The source was CD4+ or CD8+ T cells sorted from blood, collected in a trial of the OX40 agonist ivuxolimab. The TCR originated in an adult with an advanced solid tumor such as melanoma, head and neck, liver or kidney cancer. In DNA, the CDR3 is TGCGCCAGCAGCCAGCGACAGGGTAACTACGAGCAGTACTTC. Translating it yields CASSQRQGNYEQYF.